This note documents a single T cell receptor beta chain sequence. This clonotype was counted only a few times. Its specific antigen is unknown. Base qualities were left out, and no much larger clone turns up one base away. Sequencing was carried out with an Illumina NovaSeq 6000. TCR cDNA was synthesized by 5'RACE template switching, through which a universal primer site and unique molecular identifiers were introduced. Priming for cDNA synthesis came from both the TCR alpha and TCR beta constant segments. Two PCR steps were used to amplify libraries, with sample barcodes and sequencing adapters being added in the second step. Sequencing of libraries was performed on Illumina HiSeq 2500 (2x100 bp) or NovaSeq (2x150 bp). The source study handled its data this way. Demultiplexing of reads and collapsing into UMI consensus sequences were performed with MIGEC, and V(D)J alignment was carried out with MiXCR. Clonotypes responding to the vaccine were identified with edgeR on replicate PBMC samples, with the criteria of FDR below 0.01 and a log2 fold change above 5 up to day 15. Bulk clonotypes were assigned CD4 or CD8 identity according to which sequenced CD4 or CD8 repertoire held them at higher abundance. TCRdb applied fastp at Q25 and MiXCR to the public reads, then kept only in-frame beta chains. Rows are combined by CDR3 protein, so each entry shows the most common genes and DNA. For this entry, the V and J calls and clone size follow TCRdb and not the study's own pipeline. The sample profile shows about 300,000 distinct CDR3 sequences; under 5% of them were found once. More than 20% of the sample comes from the top ten.

The data are from a study of T cells after yellow fever vaccination (dated by TCRdb to the late 2010s). Study-wide context: The SMART-Seq v4 Ultra Low Input RNA kit was used to prepare libraries from fractions with low cell numbers. To follow T-cell clones before and after primary and booster YFV17D yellow fever vaccination, bulk TCR alpha and beta repertoires were sequenced over time. Two healthy male donors, one aged 18 to 29 and one aged 30 to 40 years, made up the cohort. Blood samples were taken at several timepoints before and after primary and secondary immunization, and bulk PBMC replicates and cell subsets were isolated. The study at large found these results: Most clones expanded after primary vaccination (around 96% of CD4 and 88% of CD8) were re-detected after the booster, suggesting that broad memory maintenance occurred. Because the study included only a couple of donors, the extent to which the findings can be generalized is limited. The secondary T-cell response was weaker than the primary response but faster, peaking on day 5 instead of day 15. A small fraction of clonotypes appeared in both the CD4 and CD8 compartments, likely as a result of convergent recombination. Computational filtering was required because FACS-sorted repertoires could contain abundant contaminating clonotypes from the bulk population.

The label giving this sample's treatment or condition can be read as: live attenuated yellow fever vaccine strain. At each blood-draw timepoint, two biological replicates of bulk PBMCs were obtained. PBMCs were isolated from peripheral blood using a standard Ficoll-Paque protocol. TriZol was used to extract RNA from bulk PBMCs, CD4 and CD8 fractions, and dextramer-positive and dextramer-negative fractions. This sequence originates from a man aged 18 to 30 who received the YFV17D yellow fever vaccine. This specimen consisted of PBMCs, obtained 5 days after the yellow fever booster vaccination.

The CDR3 region: CASSPAGTGREKLFF. The sequenced DNA is TGTGCCAGCAGTCCCGCAGGGACAGGGAGGGAAAAACTGTTTTTT. The chain couples TRBV12-3 or TRBV12-4 to TRBJ1-4, with 9 bases in between that match TRBD1. From the cysteine through the phenylalanine, the CDR3 covers 15 amino acids. Solely the CDR3 DNA is kept, with 45 bases framed from the first base. At the junction V is shortened by 5 bases and J by 8 bases; bases outside the gene matches: 9.